This T cell receptor beta chain is drawn from a study of PD-1 blockade in classical Hodgkin lymphoma. The V gene end was trimmed by 1 base and the J gene end by 2 bases; junction bases not matched to a gene: 1. The CDR3 is 15 residues long. Germline values: CDR1 SQVTM, CDR2 ANQGSEA. Assay used: immunoSEQ multiplex PCR; TCRdb lists only in-frame clones, some missing. Of more than 30,000 clones listed, just over 75% were seen once; the top ten hold about 16%. Points on this clone: Its antigen is undetermined. Other nucleotide sequences in the sample specify the same CDR3.

Overall study results and limits: A significant rise in TCR diversity by C4D1 was seen for CD4+ but not CD8+ cells. Patients newly diagnosed and complete responders had comparable baseline diversity.

With no exception, relapse followed autologous stem cell transplantation in all patients, and brentuximab vedotin exposure varied. Complete response, partial response or progressive disease was recorded as best response. V and J are TRBV29-1 and TRBJ2-5, with 13 bases matching TRBD2. Here the sequenced sample was peripheral blood mononuclear cells (PBMCs), taken before the second cycle of nivolumab. This TCR was sampled from a human donor with classical Hodgkin lymphoma. This CDR3 reads CSVEGTSGGQETQYF. The CDR3 coding sequence is TGCAGCGTTGAAGGGACTAGCGGGGGTCAAGAGACCCAGTACTTC. Full variable domain (rest looked up from reference TRBV29-1 and TRBJ2-5): SAVISQKPSRDICQRGTSLTIQCQVDSQVTMMFWYRQQPGQSLTLIATANQGSEATYESGFVIDKFPISRPNLTFSTLTVSNMSPEDSSIYLCSVEGTSGGQETQYFGPGTRLLVL.